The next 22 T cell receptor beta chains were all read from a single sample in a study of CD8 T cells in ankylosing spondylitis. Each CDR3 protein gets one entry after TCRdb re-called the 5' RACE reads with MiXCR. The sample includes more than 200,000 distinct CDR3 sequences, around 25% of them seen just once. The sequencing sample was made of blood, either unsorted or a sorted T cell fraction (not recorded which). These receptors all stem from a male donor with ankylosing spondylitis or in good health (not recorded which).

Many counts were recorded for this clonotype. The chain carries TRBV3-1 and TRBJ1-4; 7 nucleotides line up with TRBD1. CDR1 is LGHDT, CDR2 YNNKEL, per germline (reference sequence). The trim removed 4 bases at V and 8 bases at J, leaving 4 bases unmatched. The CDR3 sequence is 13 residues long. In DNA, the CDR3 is TGTGCCAGCAGCCTCGGACAGGTAGAAAAACTGTTTTTT. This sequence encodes CASSLGQVEKLFF.

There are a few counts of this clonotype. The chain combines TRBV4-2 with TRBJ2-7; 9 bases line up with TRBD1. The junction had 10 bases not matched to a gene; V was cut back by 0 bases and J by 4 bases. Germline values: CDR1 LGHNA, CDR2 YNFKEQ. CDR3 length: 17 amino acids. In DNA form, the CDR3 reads TGTGCCAGCAGCCAAGATGCCACGACAGGGGGAAGGTACGAGCAGTACTTC. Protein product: CASSQDATTGGRYEQYF.

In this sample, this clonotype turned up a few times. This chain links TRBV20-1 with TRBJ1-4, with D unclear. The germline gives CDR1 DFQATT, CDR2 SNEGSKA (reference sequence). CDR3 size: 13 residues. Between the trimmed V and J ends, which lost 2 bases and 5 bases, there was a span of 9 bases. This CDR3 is CSARLSGNEKLFF. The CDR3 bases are TGCAGTGCTAGATTATCCGGGAATGAAAAACTGTTTTTT.

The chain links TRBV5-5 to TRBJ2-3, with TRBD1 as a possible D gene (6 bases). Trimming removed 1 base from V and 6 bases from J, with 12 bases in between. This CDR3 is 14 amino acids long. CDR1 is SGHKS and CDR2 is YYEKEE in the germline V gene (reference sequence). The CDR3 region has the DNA TGTGCCAGCAGCTTGAGGACAGTCATGGATACGCAGTATTTT. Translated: CASSLRTVMDTQYF. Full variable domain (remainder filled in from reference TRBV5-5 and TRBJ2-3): DAGVTQSPTHLIKTRGQQVTLRCSPISGHKSVSWYQQVLGQGPQFIFQYYEKEERGRGNFPDRFSARQFPNYSSELNVNALLLGDSALYLCASSLRTVMDTQYFGPGTRLTVL.

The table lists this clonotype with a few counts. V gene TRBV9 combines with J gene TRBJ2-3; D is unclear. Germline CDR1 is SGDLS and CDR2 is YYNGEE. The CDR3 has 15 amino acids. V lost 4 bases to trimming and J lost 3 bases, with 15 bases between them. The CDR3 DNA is TGTGCCAGCAGCCCGGACCGACGCCTAACAGATACGCAGTATTTT. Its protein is CASSPDRRLTDTQYF.

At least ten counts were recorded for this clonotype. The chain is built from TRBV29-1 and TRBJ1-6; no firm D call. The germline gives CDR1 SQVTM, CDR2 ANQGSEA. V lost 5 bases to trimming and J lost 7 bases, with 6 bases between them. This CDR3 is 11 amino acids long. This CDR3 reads CSVPLNSPLHF. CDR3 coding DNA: TGCAGCGTTCCTCTCAATTCACCCCTCCACTTT.

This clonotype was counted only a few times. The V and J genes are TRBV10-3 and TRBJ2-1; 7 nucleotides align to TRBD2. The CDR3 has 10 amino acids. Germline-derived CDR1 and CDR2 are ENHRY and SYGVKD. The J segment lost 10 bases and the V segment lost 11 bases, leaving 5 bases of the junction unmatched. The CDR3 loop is CAVGGDEQFF. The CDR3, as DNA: TGTGCCGTGGGAGGGGACGAGCAGTTCTTC.

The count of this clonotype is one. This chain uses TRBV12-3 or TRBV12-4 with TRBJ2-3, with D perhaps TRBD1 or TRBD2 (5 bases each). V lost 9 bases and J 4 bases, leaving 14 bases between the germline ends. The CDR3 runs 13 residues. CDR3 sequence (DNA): TGTGCCAGTAGACGGGACCACCCAGATACGCAGTATTTT. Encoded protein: CASRRDHPDTQYF.

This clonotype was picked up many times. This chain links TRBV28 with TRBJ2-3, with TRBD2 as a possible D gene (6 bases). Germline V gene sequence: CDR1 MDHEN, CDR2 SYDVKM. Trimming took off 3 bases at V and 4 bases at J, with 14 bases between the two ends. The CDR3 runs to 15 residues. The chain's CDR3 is CASSLIGGAPDTQYF. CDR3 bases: TGTGCCAGCAGTTTGATCGGAGGGGCCCCAGATACGCAGTATTTT.

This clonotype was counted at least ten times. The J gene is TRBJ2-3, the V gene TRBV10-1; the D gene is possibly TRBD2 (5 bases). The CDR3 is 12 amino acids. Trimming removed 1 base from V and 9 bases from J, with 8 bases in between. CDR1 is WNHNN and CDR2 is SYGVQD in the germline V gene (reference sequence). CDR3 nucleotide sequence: TGCGCCAGCAGTGAGTTTGGGGAGACGCAGTATTTT. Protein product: CASSEFGETQYF.

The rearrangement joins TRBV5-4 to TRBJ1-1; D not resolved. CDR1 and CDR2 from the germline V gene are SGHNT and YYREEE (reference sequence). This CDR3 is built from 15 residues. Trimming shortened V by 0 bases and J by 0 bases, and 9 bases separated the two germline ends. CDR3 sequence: CASSLVGSMNTEAFF. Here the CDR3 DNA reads TGTGCCAGCAGCTTGGTTGGGAGTATGAACACTGAAGCTTTCTTT.

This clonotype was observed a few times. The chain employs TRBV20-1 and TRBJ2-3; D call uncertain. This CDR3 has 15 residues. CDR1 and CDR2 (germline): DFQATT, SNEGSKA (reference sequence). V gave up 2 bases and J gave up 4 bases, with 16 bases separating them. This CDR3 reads CSARRLDSSSDTQYF. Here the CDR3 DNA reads TGCAGTGCTAGAAGGCTAGATTCCTCCTCAGATACGCAGTATTTT.

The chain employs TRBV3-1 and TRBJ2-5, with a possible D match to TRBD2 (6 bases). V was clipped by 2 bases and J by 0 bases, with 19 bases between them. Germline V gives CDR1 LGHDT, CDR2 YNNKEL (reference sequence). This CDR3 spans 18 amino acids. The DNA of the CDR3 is TGTGCCAGCAGCCAAAGGACGAGTAGCGGACCGTACCAAGAGACCCAGTACTTC. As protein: CASSQRTSSGPYQETQYF.

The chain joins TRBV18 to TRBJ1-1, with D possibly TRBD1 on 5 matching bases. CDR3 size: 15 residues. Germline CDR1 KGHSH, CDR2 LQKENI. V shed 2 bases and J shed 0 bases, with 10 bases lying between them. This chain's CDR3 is CASSPNSDMNTEAFF. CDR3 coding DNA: TGTGCCAGCTCACCAAATTCGGACATGAACACTGAAGCTTTCTTT.

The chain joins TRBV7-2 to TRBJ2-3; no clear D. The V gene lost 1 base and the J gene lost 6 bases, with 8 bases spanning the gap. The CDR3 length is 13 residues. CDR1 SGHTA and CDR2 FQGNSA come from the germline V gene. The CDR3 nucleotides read TGTGCCAGCAGCTTAGAGGCCGAGGATACGCAGTATTTT. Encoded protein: CASSLEAEDTQYF.

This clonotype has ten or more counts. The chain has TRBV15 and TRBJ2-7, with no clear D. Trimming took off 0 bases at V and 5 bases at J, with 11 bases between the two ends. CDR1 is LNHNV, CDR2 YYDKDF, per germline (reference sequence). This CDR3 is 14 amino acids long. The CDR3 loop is CATSREWAPNEQYF. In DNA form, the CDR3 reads TGTGCCACCAGCAGAGAGTGGGCCCCCAACGAGCAGTACTTC.

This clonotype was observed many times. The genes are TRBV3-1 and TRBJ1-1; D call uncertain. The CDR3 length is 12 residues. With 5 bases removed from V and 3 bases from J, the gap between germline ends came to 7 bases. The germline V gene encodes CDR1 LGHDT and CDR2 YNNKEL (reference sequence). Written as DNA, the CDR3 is TGTGCCAGCAGCACCCGGCACACTGAAGCTTTCTTT. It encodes CASSTRHTEAFF.

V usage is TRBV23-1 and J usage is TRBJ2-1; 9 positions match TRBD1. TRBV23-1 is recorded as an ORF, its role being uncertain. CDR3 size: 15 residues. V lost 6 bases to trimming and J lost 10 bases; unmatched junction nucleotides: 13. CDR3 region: CASSRGQGLQREQFF. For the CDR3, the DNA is TGCGCCAGCAGCCGCGGACAGGGGTTACAAAGGGAGCAGTTCTTC.

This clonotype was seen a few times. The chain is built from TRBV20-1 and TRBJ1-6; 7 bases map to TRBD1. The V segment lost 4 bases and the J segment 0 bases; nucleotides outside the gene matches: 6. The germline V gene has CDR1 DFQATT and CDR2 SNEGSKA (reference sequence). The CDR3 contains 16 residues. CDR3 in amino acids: CSAKPWDSSYNSPLHF. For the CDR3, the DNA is TGCAGTGCTAAACCCTGGGACAGCTCCTATAATTCACCCCTCCACTTT.

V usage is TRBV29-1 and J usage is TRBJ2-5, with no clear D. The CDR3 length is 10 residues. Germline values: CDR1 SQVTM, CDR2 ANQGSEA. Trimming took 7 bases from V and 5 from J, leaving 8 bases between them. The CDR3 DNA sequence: TGCAGCGGTGACCGGGAGACCCAGTACTTC. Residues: CSGDRETQYF. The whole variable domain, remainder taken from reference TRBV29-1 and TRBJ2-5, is SAVISQKPSRDICQRGTSLTIQCQVDSQVTMMFWYRQQPGQSLTLIATANQGSEATYESGFVIDKFPISRPNLTFSTLTVSNMSPEDSSIYLCSGDRETQYFGPGTRLLVL.

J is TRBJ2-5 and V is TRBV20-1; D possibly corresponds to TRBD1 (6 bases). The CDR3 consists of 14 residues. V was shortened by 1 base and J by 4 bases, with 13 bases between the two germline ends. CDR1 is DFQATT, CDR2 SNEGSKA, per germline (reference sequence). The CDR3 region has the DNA TGCAGTGCTAGAGGACCCCAACAGGGAGAGACCCAGTACTTC. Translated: CSARGPQQGETQYF.

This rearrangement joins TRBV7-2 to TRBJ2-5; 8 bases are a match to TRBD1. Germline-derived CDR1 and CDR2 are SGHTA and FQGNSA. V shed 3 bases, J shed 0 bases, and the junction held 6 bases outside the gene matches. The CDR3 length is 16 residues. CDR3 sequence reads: CASSLGRGPHQETQYF. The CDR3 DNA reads TGTGCCAGCAGCTTGGGCAGGGGGCCCCACCAAGAGACCCAGTACTTC.